Below, 27 T cell receptor beta chains from the same sample are listed, as sequenced in a study of blood T cell repertoires in COVID-19. Clones were sequenced by immunoSEQ multiplex PCR, and TCRdb holds only the in-frame ones, with some missing. The repertoire holds under 250,000 clones, almost 85% seen once, with 7.5% to 8% in the top ten. Sequenced: peripheral blood. The receptors were sampled from a woman aged 50 to 60 with active or convalescent COVID-19.

The V and J genes are TRBV5-4 and TRBJ2-1; TRBD1 might be the D (6 bases). Germline V gene sequence: CDR1 SGHNT, CDR2 YYREEE (reference sequence). The ends were cut back, 1 base at V and 4 bases at J, with 12 bases in the middle. CDR3 length: 15 amino acids. The CDR3 region is CASSLTGTTYNEQFF. The DNA of the CDR3 is TGTGCCAGCAGCTTGACAGGGACCACTTACAATGAGCAGTTCTTC.

The V and J genes are TRBV27 and TRBJ1-3, with TRBD1 identical over 10 bases. With 5 bases clipped from V and 9 bases from J, the junction kept 7 bases outside the gene matches. The CDR3 extends over 14 amino acids. CDR1 and CDR2 (germline): MNHEY, SMNVEV (reference sequence). CDR3 in amino acids: CASSGSGQGSTIYF. The CDR3 DNA is TGTGCCAGCAGTGGATCGGGACAGGGGAGCACCATATATTTT.

V gene TRBV5-4 combines with J gene TRBJ1-5; D not certain. Germline values: CDR1 SGHNT, CDR2 YYREEE (reference sequence). With 0 bases removed from V and 0 bases from J, the gap between germline ends came to 7 bases. The CDR3 extends over 15 amino acids. CDR3 bases: TGTGCCAGCAGCTTGGACAGTTCTAGCAATCAGCCCCAGCATTTT. This codes for CASSLDSSSNQPQHF.

CDR3 protein: CATSRDGFENQPQHF. CDR3 sequence (DNA): TGTGCCACCAGCAGAGACGGGTTTGAAAATCAGCCCCAGCATTTT. V and J are TRBV15 and TRBJ1-5; D is uncertain. With 0 bases removed from V and 4 bases from J, the gap between germline ends came to 10 bases. CDR3 length: 15 residues. CDR1 and CDR2 from the germline V gene are LNHNV and YYDKDF (reference sequence).

The chain links TRBV11-1 to TRBJ1-5; D gene uncertain. The CDR3 sequence is 13 residues long. V was cut by 3 bases and J by 0 bases, with 3 bases left in between. CDR1 and CDR2 (germline): SGHAT, FQDESV (reference sequence). CDR3 amino acids: CASSFSSNQPQHF. CDR3 DNA: TGTGCCAGCAGCTTCAGTAGCAATCAGCCCCAGCATTTT.

CDR3 DNA sequence: TGTGCCATTTCTCGAGCGGGAGTAGGAGATACGCAGTATTTT. It specifies CAISRAGVGDTQYF. This chain joins TRBV6-5 and TRBJ2-3; TRBD2 agrees at 8 bases. The CDR3 runs 14 residues. J was trimmed by 5 bases and V by 10 bases; bases with no gene match: 11. The germline gives CDR1 MNHEY, CDR2 SVGAGI.

This clone has a single count. J is TRBJ1-1 and V is TRBV4-1; 8 positions agree with TRBD1. This CDR3 is 13 amino acids long. CDR1 is MGHRA, CDR2 YSYEKL, per germline. V trimming: 6 bases; J trimming: 3 bases; junction bases outside the gene matches: 3. The CDR3, as DNA: TGCGCCAGCAGTCTGACAGGGGACACTGAAGCTTTCTTT. Protein product: CASSLTGDTEAFF.

J is TRBJ1-6 and V is TRBV4-1; the D is unclear. V was trimmed by 3 bases and J by 9 bases, leaving 15 bases between them. The CDR3 runs 15 residues. Germline-derived CDR1 and CDR2 are MGHRA and YSYEKL. DNA for the CDR3: TGCGCCAGCAGCCACCTGACCGGGTTGGGTTCACCCCTCCACTTT. Translated: CASSHLTGLGSPLHF.

The sample holds a few counts of this clone. The chain has TRBV19 and TRBJ1-6; D is ambiguous. V was trimmed by 4 bases and J by 5 bases, leaving 6 bases between them. The CDR3 loop spans 13 amino acids. Germline CDR1 is LNHDA and CDR2 is SQIVND (reference sequence). CDR3 sequence: CASSRGNNSPLHF. CDR3 DNA sequence: TGTGCCAGTAGTAGAGGCAATAATTCACCCCTCCACTTT.

This clone was detected a few times. Written as DNA, the CDR3 is TGTGCCAGCAGCTTACTGACTAGCGGGACCTACGAGCAGTACTTC. Translation: CASSLLTSGTYEQYF. The chain uses TRBV7-9 and TRBJ2-7, with 11 bases identical to TRBD2. Losses at the gene ends were 2 bases for V and 2 bases for J; bases not matched to a gene: 2. The CDR3 length is 15 residues. Germline V lookup: CDR1 SEHNR, CDR2 FQNEAQ (reference sequence). Looking up the rest from reference TRBV7-9 and TRBJ2-7 gives the full variable domain: DTGVSQNPRHKITKRGQNVTFRCDPISEHNRLYWYRQTLGQGPEFLTYFQNEAQLEKSRLLSDRFSAERPKGSFSTLEIQRTEQGDSAMYLCASSLLTSGTYEQYFGPGTRLTVT.

The V gene is TRBV28, the J gene TRBJ2-7; D is possibly TRBD1 (5 bases). The CDR3 has 14 amino acids. Germline V gene lookup returns CDR1 MDHEN and CDR2 SYDVKM. V gave up 2 bases and J gave up 7 bases, with 15 bases separating them. CDR3 bases: TGTGCCAGCAGTTTAGTACAGGCCTCAGGAGAGCAGTACTTC. Its translation is CASSLVQASGEQYF.

V usage is TRBV11-2 and J usage is TRBJ1-4; weak D call: TRBD1 (5 bases). This CDR3 region has 14 residues. Germline CDR1 and CDR2: SGHAT and FQNNGV. V gave up 5 bases and J gave up 5 bases, with 12 bases separating them. The CDR3 region has the DNA TGTGCCAGCAGCCGACAGTTCCAGAATGAAAAACTGTTTTTT. Translated, it gives CASSRQFQNEKLFF.

The rearrangement uses TRBV5-6 and TRBJ2-3; weak D call: TRBD2 (5 bases). The germline CDR1 and CDR2 sequences are SGHDT and YYEEEE. The CDR3 contains 13 residues. With 4 bases removed from V and 2 bases from J, the gap between germline ends came to 8 bases. CDR3 protein: CASSSGPTDTQYF. Written as DNA, the CDR3 is TGTGCCAGCAGCAGCGGACCCACAGATACGCAGTATTTT.

This chain joins TRBV30 and TRBJ1-5; 7 nucleotides line up with TRBD1. The CDR3 runs to 14 residues. Trimming took 0 bases from V and 7 from J; bases not matched to a gene: 6. CDR1 and CDR2 (germline): GTSNPN, SVGIG (reference sequence). The CDR3: CAWSVQGLGQPQHF. CDR3 bases: TGTGCCTGGAGTGTACAGGGGTTAGGGCAGCCCCAGCATTTT.

The chain links TRBV7-9 to TRBJ2-3, with no clear D. Germline CDR1 reads SEHNR; CDR2 reads FQNEAQ (reference sequence). V was clipped by 9 bases and J by 1 base, with 11 bases between them. The CDR3 runs to 13 residues. CDR3 sequence: CASTTLGTDTQYF. The CDR3 DNA reads TGTGCCAGTACGACCCTAGGCACAGATACGCAGTATTTT.

This chain links TRBV5-1 with TRBJ2-1, with 7 positions matching TRBD2. Germline trimming cut 0 bases from V and 5 bases from J; bases unmatched to any gene: 5. This CDR3 has 15 amino acids. Germline V gene lookup returns CDR1 SGHRS and CDR2 YFSETQ. The CDR3 coding sequence is TGCGCCAGCAGCTTGGAAGCGGGAAAAAACAATGAGCAGTTCTTC. Protein product: CASSLEAGKNNEQFF.

The rearrangement links TRBV5-6 to TRBJ2-7; a weak D match, TRBD1 (5 bases). The germline CDR1 and CDR2 sequences are SGHDT and YYEEEE. CDR3 length: 12 amino acids. The ends were cut back, 1 base at V and 5 bases at J, with 7 bases in the middle. The CDR3 nucleotides read TGTGCCAGCAGCTTGTACAGGAACGAGCAGTACTTC. Residues: CASSLYRNEQYF.

The J gene is TRBJ2-1, the V gene TRBV7-6, with 12 bases aligning to TRBD2. The CDR3 spans 17 residues. The germline CDR1 and CDR2 sequences are SGHVS and FNYEAQ. Unmatched junction bases numbered 9, after V lost 5 bases and J lost 4 bases. The CDR3 DNA follows: TGTGCCAGCAGCCTGCTAGCGGGGGGGCCCCGTTACAATGAGCAGTTCTTC. It yields the protein CASSLLAGGPRYNEQFF.

The chain links TRBV29-1 to TRBJ1-2; D not certain. Germline V lookup: CDR1 SQVTM, CDR2 ANQGSEA. Trimming shortened V by 8 bases and J by 2 bases, and 9 bases separated the two germline ends. The length of the CDR3 is 11 residues. This CDR3 reads CSPEENYGYTF. Written as DNA, the CDR3 is TGCAGCCCCGAAGAGAACTATGGCTACACCTTC.

This clone was detected once. This rearrangement joins TRBV2 to TRBJ2-7; 8 bases align to TRBD1. With V trimmed by 0 bases and J by 10 bases, 17 bases remained unmatched. Germline V gives CDR1 SNHLY, CDR2 FYNNEI. CDR3 length: 17 amino acids. In DNA form, the CDR3 reads TGTGCCAGCAGTGAAGCCCCCGGACAGGGTCCCAAGCCCTTACAGTACTTC. Its translation: CASSEAPGQGPKPLQYF.

The chain employs TRBV28 and TRBJ2-7; 7 positions agree with TRBD2. CDR3 length: 15 residues. Germline V lookup: CDR1 MDHEN, CDR2 SYDVKM. Trimming removed 1 base from V and 6 bases from J; junction bases left unmatched: 9. The CDR3 region has the DNA TGTGCCAGCAGTTTATCGCGCGGAACGGGGGGCGAGCAGTACGTC. This translates into CASSLSRGTGGEQYV.

V is TRBV2 and J is TRBJ1-6; 9 bases are shared with TRBD1. The CDR3 extends over 15 amino acids. J gave up 6 bases and V 6 bases, and 6 bases lay outside the gene matches. CDR1 is SNHLY and CDR2 is FYNNEI in the germline V gene. The CDR3 DNA reads as TGTGCCAGCAGAGCCGGGACAGGGAGTAATTCACCCCTCCACTTT. Its protein is CASRAGTGSNSPLHF.

This clone was counted a few times. The chain has TRBV25-1 and TRBJ1-2; the match to TRBD1 covers 8 bases. CDR3 size: 15 residues. CDR1 and CDR2 from the germline V gene are MGHDK and SYGVNS. The J segment lost 2 bases and the V segment lost 3 bases, leaving 5 bases of the junction unmatched. CDR3 region: CASSDLDRDNYGYTF. CDR3 DNA sequence: TGTGCCAGCAGTGACCTGGACAGGGACAACTATGGCTACACCTTC.

V is TRBV19 and J is TRBJ1-2; 12 nucleotides align to TRBD1. The CDR3 consists of 12 residues. The trim removed 8 bases at V and 6 bases at J, leaving 1 base unmatched. Per germline, CDR1 LNHDA and CDR2 SQIVND (reference sequence). DNA of the CDR3: TGTGCCAGTGGGACAGGGGGCAATGGCTACACCTTC. It encodes CASGTGGNGYTF.

The chain links TRBV25-1 to TRBJ2-6; TRBD1 is a possible D gene (5 bases). The CDR3 sequence is 15 residues long. The V gene's germline CDR1 is MGHDK and CDR2 SYGVNS. The V end was cut by 3 bases, the J end by 3 bases, with 9 bases between. The chain's CDR3 is CASSDRVIGANVLTF. CDR3 nucleotide sequence: TGTGCCAGCAGTGACAGGGTGATTGGGGCCAACGTCCTGACTTTC.

The chain is built from TRBV6-5 and TRBJ1-4; 8 nucleotides agree with TRBD1. Germline V CDR1 and CDR2: MNHEY, SVGAGI. The junction had 4 bases not matched to a gene; V was cut back by 6 bases and J by 1 base. There are 15 residues in the CDR3. CDR3 region: CASSQGQGTNEKLFF. Here the CDR3 DNA reads TGTGCCAGCAGCCAAGGACAGGGAACTAATGAAAAACTGTTTTTT.

The chain uses TRBV3-1 (or the pseudogene TRBV3-2) and TRBJ2-2, with D tentatively TRBD1 (6 bases). Germline CDR1 and CDR2: LGHDT and YNNKEL (reference sequence). The V end was cut by 3 bases, the J end by 2 bases, with 7 bases between. This CDR3 spans 14 amino acids. CDR3 in DNA: TGTGCCAGCAGCCATGGGACAAACACCGGGGAGCTGTTTTTT. Translated, it gives CASSHGTNTGELFF.